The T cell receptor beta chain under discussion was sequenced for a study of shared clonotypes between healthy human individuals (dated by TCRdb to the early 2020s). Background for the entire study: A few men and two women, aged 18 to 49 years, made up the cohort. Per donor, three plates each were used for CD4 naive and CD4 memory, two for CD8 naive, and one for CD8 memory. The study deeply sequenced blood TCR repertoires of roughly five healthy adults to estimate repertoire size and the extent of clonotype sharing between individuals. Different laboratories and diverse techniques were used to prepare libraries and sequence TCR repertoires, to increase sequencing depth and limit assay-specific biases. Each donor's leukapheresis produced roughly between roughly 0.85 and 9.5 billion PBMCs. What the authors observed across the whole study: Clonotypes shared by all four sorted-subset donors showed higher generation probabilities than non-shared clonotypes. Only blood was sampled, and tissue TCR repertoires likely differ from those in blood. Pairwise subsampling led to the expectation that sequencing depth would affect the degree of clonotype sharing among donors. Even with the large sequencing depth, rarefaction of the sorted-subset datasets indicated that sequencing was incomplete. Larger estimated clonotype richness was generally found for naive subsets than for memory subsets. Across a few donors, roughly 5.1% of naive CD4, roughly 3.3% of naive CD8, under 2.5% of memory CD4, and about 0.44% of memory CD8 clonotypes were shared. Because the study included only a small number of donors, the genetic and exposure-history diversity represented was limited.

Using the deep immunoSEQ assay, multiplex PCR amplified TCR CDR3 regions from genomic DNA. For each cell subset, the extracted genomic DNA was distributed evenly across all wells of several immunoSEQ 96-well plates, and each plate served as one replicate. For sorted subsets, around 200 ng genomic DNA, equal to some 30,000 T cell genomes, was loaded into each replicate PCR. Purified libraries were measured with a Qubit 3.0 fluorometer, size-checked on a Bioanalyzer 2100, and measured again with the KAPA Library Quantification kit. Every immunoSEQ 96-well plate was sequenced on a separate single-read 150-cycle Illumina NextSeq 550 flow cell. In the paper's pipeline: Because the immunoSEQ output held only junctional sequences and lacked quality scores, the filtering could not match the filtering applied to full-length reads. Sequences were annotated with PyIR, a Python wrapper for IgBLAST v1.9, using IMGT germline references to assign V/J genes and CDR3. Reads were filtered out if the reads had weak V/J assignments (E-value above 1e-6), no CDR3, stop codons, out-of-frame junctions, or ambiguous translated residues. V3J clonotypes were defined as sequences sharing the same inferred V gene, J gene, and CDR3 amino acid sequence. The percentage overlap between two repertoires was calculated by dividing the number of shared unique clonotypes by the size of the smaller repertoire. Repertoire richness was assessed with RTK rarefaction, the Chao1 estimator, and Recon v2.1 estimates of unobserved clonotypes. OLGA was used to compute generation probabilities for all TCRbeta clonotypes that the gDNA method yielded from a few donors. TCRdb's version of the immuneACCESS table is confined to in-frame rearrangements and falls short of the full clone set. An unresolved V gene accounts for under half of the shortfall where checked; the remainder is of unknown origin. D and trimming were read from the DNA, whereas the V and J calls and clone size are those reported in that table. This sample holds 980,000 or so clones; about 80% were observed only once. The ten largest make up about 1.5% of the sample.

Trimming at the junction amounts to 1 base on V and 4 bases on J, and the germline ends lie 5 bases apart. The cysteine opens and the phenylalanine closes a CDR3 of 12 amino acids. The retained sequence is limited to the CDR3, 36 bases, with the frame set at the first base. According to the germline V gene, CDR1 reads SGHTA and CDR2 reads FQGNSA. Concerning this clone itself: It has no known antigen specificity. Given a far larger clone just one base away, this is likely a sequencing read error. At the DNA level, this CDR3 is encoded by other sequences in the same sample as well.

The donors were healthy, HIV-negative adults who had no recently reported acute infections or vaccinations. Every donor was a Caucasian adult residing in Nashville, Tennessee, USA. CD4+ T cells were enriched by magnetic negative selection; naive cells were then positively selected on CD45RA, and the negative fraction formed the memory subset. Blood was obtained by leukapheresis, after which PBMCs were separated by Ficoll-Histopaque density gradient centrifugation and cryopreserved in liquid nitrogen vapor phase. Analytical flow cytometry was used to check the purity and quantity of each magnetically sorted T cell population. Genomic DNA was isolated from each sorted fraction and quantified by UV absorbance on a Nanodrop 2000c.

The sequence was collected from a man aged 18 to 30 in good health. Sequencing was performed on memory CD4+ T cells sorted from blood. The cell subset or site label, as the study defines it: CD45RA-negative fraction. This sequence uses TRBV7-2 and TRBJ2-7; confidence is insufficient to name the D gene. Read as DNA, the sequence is TGTGCCAGCAGCTTAGTAGGGTACGAGCAGTACTTC. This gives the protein CASSLVGYEQYF.